The 10 T cell receptor beta chains below come from one sample, sequenced in a study of blood T cells in healthy people across ages. Through a sample-barcoded 5' primer and a J-beta primer mix, a second PCR was run for roughly 6 to 11 cycles. TCRdb fed the 5' RACE reads into MiXCR, producing one record per CDR3 protein. The sample includes over 1,500,000 distinct CDR3 sequences, approximately 39% of them seen just once. Source material: blood. These receptors originate from a human donor in good health.

As concerns this clonotype: Germline and junction disagree at one end, which may indicate a read error. V usage is TRBV5-1 and J usage is TRBJ2-5; 7 bases are shared with TRBD2. CDR1 is SGHRS and CDR2 is YFSETQ in the germline V gene. The CDR3 spans 15 residues. CDR3 sequence: CASSSLTSSQETQYF. In nucleotides, the CDR3 is TGCGCCAGTAGCTCCCTGACTAGCTCCCAAGAGACCCAGTACTTC.

The chain joins TRBV5-1 to TRBJ2-3; D may be TRBD2 (6 bases). The germline gives CDR1 SGHRS, CDR2 YFSETQ. The CDR3 sequence is 16 residues long. V was pared by 4 bases and J by 0 bases, with 15 bases between. This CDR3 is CASSPGAGFSTDTQYF. CDR3 nucleotides: TGCGCCAGCAGCCCGGGAGCAGGCTTTAGCACAGATACGCAGTATTTT.

This clonotype has just a few counts. The V gene is TRBV4-3, the J gene TRBJ2-2; D not resolved. Looked up from germline, CDR1 is LGHNA and CDR2 is YSLEER. CDR3 length: 15 residues. V was pared by 0 bases and J by 5 bases, with 10 bases between. The CDR3 sequence: CASSQDLGVTGELFF. CDR3 DNA: TGCGCCAGCAGCCAAGATCTAGGAGTTACCGGGGAGCTGTTTTTT.

The rearrangement links TRBV29-1 to TRBJ2-3; 8 nucleotides align to TRBD2. V lost 0 bases to trimming and J lost 5 bases; unmatched junction nucleotides: 10. The germline V gene encodes CDR1 SQVTM and CDR2 ANQGSEA. The CDR3 runs 16 residues. The CDR3 spells CSVEDPPGGPLDTQYF. CDR3 bases: TGCAGCGTTGAAGATCCGCCGGGGGGGCCTTTAGATACGCAGTATTTT.

The chain carries TRBV28 and TRBJ2-7, with D possibly TRBD1 on 6 matching bases. Deletions cut 5 bases from V and 6 bases from J, with 14 bases between. CDR3 length: 13 residues. Germline CDR1 is MDHEN and CDR2 is SYDVKM. In DNA form, the CDR3 reads TGTGCCAGCAGTCTTGGACAGACACCCGAGCAGTACTTC. It encodes CASSLGQTPEQYF.

The chain recombines TRBV12-3 or TRBV12-4 with TRBJ2-1; 8 bases align to TRBD2. Trimming at V came to 6 bases and at J to 4 bases, leaving 8 bases not matched to a gene. The CDR3 has 15 residues. This CDR3 is CASSTSGQGYNEQFF. The CDR3 nucleotides are TGTGCCAGCAGCACTAGCGGCCAGGGGTACAATGAGCAGTTCTTC.

As regards this clonotype: Sequence at one end of the junction differs from germline and may be a read error. The chain employs TRBV5-1 and TRBJ2-1; 8 positions agree with TRBD1. The CDR3 runs 16 residues. The germline V gene has CDR1 SGHRS and CDR2 YFSETQ. The CDR3 spells CASSLRTGLSYNERFF. Here the CDR3 DNA reads TGCGCCAGCAGCCTTCGGACAGGGCTCTCCTACAACGAGCGGTTCTTC. Using reference TRBV5-1 and TRBJ2-1 for the parts outside the CDR3, the full variable domain is KAGVTQTPRYLIKTRGQQVTLSCSPISGHRSVSWYQQTPGQGLQFLFEYFSETQRNKGNFPGRFSGRQFSNSRSEMNVSTLELGDSALYLCASSLRTGLSYNERFFGPGTRLTVL.

This chain joins TRBV7-2 and TRBJ2-7; 12 nucleotides line up with TRBD2. The CDR3 totals 16 residues. Trimming cost V 3 bases and J 3 bases; bases outside gene matches: 6. Germline V gene data show CDR1 as SGHTA and CDR2 as FQGNSA. The CDR3 DNA is TGTGCCAGCAGCTTGACTAGCGGGGGAGGTATCTACGAGCAGTACTTC. It is translated as CASSLTSGGGIYEQYF. The full variable domain, in which reference TRBV7-2 and TRBJ2-7 provide the parts outside the CDR3, is GAGVSQSPSNKVTEKGKDVELRCDPISGHTALYWYRQSLGQGLEFLIYFQGNSAPDKSGLPSDRFSAERTGGSVSTLTIQRTQQEDSAVYLCASSLTSGGGIYEQYFGPGTRLTVT.

V is TRBV5-1 and J is TRBJ2-1; 8 bases align to TRBD2. Germline V gene lookup returns CDR1 SGHRS and CDR2 YFSETQ. The V and J ends lost 7 bases and 5 bases, in that order; junction bases with no gene match: 5. The CDR3 spans 13 residues. This chain's CDR3 is CASRNSGDNEQFF. DNA for the CDR3: TGCGCCAGCCGAAATAGCGGGGACAATGAGCAGTTCTTC.

This clonotype was recorded a few times. V usage is TRBV5-5 and J usage is TRBJ2-1; 13 bases agree with TRBD2. V was pared by 4 bases and J by 0 bases, with 4 bases of the junction left unmatched. Germline values: CDR1 SGHKS, CDR2 YYEKEE (reference sequence). This CDR3 is 17 amino acids long. The CDR3 is CASSQTSGGSSYNEQFF. As DNA, the CDR3 is TGTGCCAGCAGCCAGACTAGCGGGGGGAGCTCCTACAATGAGCAGTTCTTC.